Shown below are 5 T cell receptor beta chains from a single sample sequenced in a study of T cell responses to AZD1222 COVID-19 vaccine. The method was immunoSEQ multiplex PCR; TCRdb's version includes in-frame clones alone and lacks a portion of them. The table includes around 180,000 clones, around 89% detected once. Specimen: peripheral blood, collected on day 0 of AZD1222 vaccination. The receptors here all came from an adult in good health.

The V and J genes are TRBV12-3 or TRBV12-4 and TRBJ2-7, with 7 positions matching TRBD2. With V trimmed by 1 base and J by 3 bases, 0 bases remained unmatched. This CDR3 has 13 residues. CDR3 coding DNA: TGTGCCAGCAGTTTAGGGGGGGGCTACGAGCAGTACTTC. This gives the protein CASSLGGGYEQYF.

The CDR3 nucleotides are TGTGCCAGCAGCCCACAGGGGGGCTATGGCTACACCTTC. This sequence encodes CASSPQGGYGYTF. The chain uses TRBV12-3 or TRBV12-4 and TRBJ1-2, with TRBD1 identical over 8 bases. V shed 6 bases and J 4 bases; nucleotides not matched to a gene: 4. There are 13 residues in the CDR3.

This clone occurred a few times. The chain carries TRBV30 and TRBJ2-6, with unresolved D. The V end lost 8 bases, the J end lost 3 bases, and 8 bases lay between the germline ends. Germline CDR1 and CDR2: GTSNPN and SVGIG (reference sequence). This CDR3 spans 12 amino acids. CDR3 region: CAGERGANVLTF. CDR3 nucleotides: TGTGCCGGTGAACGTGGGGCCAACGTCCTGACTTTC.

Notes on this clone: This sample includes further DNA sequences coding for the same CDR3. In nucleotides, the CDR3 is TGTGCCAGCAGACAGGGATCCTACAATGAGCAGTTCTTC. Its translation is CASRQGSYNEQFF. The chain combines TRBV6-5 with TRBJ2-1, with TRBD1 as a possible D gene (6 bases). Germline-derived CDR1 and CDR2 are MNHEY and SVGAGI. Trimming left V 6 bases short and J 1 base short, with 7 bases between. This CDR3 spans 13 amino acids.

The V and J genes are TRBV2 and TRBJ1-2; D is undetermined. Between the trimmed V and J ends, which lost 3 bases and 4 bases, there was a span of 12 bases. CDR3 length: 14 amino acids. The germline V gene has CDR1 SNHLY and CDR2 FYNNEI. As DNA, the CDR3 is TGTGCCAGCAGTGAGGGCAGAGCCTCCTATGGCTACACCTTC. Translation: CASSEGRASYGYTF.